Sequencing of this T cell receptor beta chain was carried out in a study of shared clonotypes between healthy human individuals. Study details: CD4 naive and CD4 memory each took three plates per donor, while CD8 naive took two and CD8 memory one.

A word on this clone: Antigen: not known.

Regarding the study as a whole: Sample collection involved blood only; tissue repertoires are likely different. Approximately 5% was the fraction of naive CD4 clonotypes found shared across several donors.

The CDR3 has 14 amino acids. CDR1 LNHNV and CDR2 YYDKDF come from the germline V gene (reference sequence). V was pared by 2 bases and J by 5 bases, with 10 bases between. TCRdb keeps only in-frame clones here, not all; method: immunoSEQ multiplex PCR. The sample carries around 640,000 clones, approximately 96% recorded once. Naive CD8 cells were CD45RO-negative, positively selected for CCR7, excluding terminally differentiated effector memory CD45RA+ cells. The V gene is TRBV15, the J gene TRBJ1-5; D gene uncertain. Sequences were obtained from naive CD8+ T cells sorted from blood. This clonotype was obtained from a woman aged 25 to 39 in good health. The CDR3 loop is CATSRYSGDQPQHF. As DNA, the CDR3 is TGTGCCACCAGCAGATATAGTGGGGATCAGCCCCAGCATTTT.